This entry features one T cell receptor (beta chain) sequence. Its antigen remains unidentified. The data derive from a study of CD8+CD57+ T cells in acquired aplastic anemia. As for the study in general: DNA from sorted CD4+ and CD8+ cells averaged around 3.5 ug. Read counts for CD4+ cells (from healthy donors) averaged roughly 10 million.

The template used for profiling TCR beta VDJ and CDR3 was genomic DNA. One entry per CDR3 protein, called by TCRdb with MiXCR from the reads. The sample lists tens of thousands of distinct CDR3 sequences; around 63% were seen once. The CDR3 spans 13 residues. The germline gives CDR1 ENHRY, CDR2 SYGVKD. Trimming shortened V by 6 bases and J by 1 base, and 7 bases separated the two germline ends. Whole-study results and caveats: There were about 27 CD8+ CDR3 sequences that occurred in both patients and controls.

The chain has TRBV10-3 and TRBJ1-5; D gene unclear. The sequenced sample was sorted CD4+, CD8+, or CD8+CD57+ T cells (not recorded which) from PBMCs. The clonotype originates from a human donor in good health, serving as a control. In DNA, the CDR3 is TGTGCCATCAGATCAGAGAGCAATCAGCCCCAGCATTTT. This gives the protein CAIRSESNQPQHF.